This is a list of T cell receptor beta chains from one sample in a study of cytomegalovirus exposure and HLA in healthy donors. The table came from immunoSEQ multiplex PCR; TCRdb's copy has only in-frame clones and leaves some out. This table has about 160,000 clones, 80% to 90% appearing once. Material: PBMCs. The receptors shown here come from a male donor in good health and CMV-seronegative. Each CDR3 is given with its conserved first and last residue. The order of the fields is D gene, clone size, V gene, J gene, CDR3 DNA, CDR3 protein. The D gene is left open where the match is weak. Size is stated for part of the rows, as once, few or many counts, or as a class when the clone is expanded.

D gene: TRBD1
clone size: NA
V gene: TRBV27
J gene: TRBJ1-1
CDR3 DNA: TGTGCCAGCAGCCGACAGGGTGGGGGGACTGAAGCTTTCTTT
CDR3 protein: CASSRQGGGTEAFF

D gene: TRBD1
clone size: NA
V gene: TRBV4-1
J gene: TRBJ2-3
CDR3 DNA: TGCGCCAGCAGCCCTAGATTAGCAGGGGGTACAGATACGCAGTATTTT
CDR3 protein: CASSPRLAGGTDTQYF

D gene: NA
clone size: NA
V gene: TRBV9
J gene: TRBJ1-2
CDR3 DNA: TGTGCCAGCAGCGTAGGAGCCCAGGACTATGGCTACACCTTC
CDR3 protein: CASSVGAQDYGYTF

D gene: TRBD2
clone size: NA
V gene: TRBV18
J gene: TRBJ2-1
CDR3 DNA: TGTGCCAGCTCACCCAGGGGAGCGGGGGTGAGCAATGAGCAGTTCTTC
CDR3 protein: CASSPRGAGVSNEQFF

D gene: NA
clone size: NA
V gene: TRBV5-1
J gene: TRBJ1-1
CDR3 DNA: TGCGCCAGCTCCATCATGCAGGGCGGGAACACTGAAGCTTTCTTT
CDR3 protein: CASSIMQGGNTEAFF

D gene: NA
clone size: NA
V gene: TRBV5-5
J gene: TRBJ1-4
CDR3 DNA: TGTGCCAGCAGCGAGCCGGGTGAAAAACTGTTTTTT
CDR3 protein: CASSEPGEKLFF

D gene: TRBD2
clone size: NA
V gene: TRBV7-2
J gene: TRBJ2-1
CDR3 DNA: TGTGCCAGCAGCCGGGGGAGGGTGGCCTACAATGAGCAGTTCTTC
CDR3 protein: CASSRGRVAYNEQFF

D gene: TRBD2
clone size: once
V gene: TRBV9
J gene: TRBJ2-3
CDR3 DNA: TGTGCCAGCAGCGGTACCGGGACTAGCGGGAGGGATACGCAGTATTTT
CDR3 protein: CASSGTGTSGRDTQYF

D gene: NA
clone size: few
V gene: TRBV9
J gene: TRBJ2-5
CDR3 DNA: TGTGCCAGCAGCGTAGATCTCGGGACCCAGTACTTC
CDR3 protein: CASSVDLGTQYF

D gene: TRBD2
clone size: NA
V gene: TRBV7-2
J gene: TRBJ2-2
CDR3 DNA: TGTGCCAGCAGCTTAGCGGGGACTAGCGGGGGTAACACCGGGGAGCTGTTTTTT
CDR3 protein: CASSLAGTSGGNTGELFF

D gene: NA
clone size: NA
V gene: TRBV6-4
J gene: TRBJ2-2
CDR3 DNA: TGTGCCAGCAGGCGGGTAGCCGGGGAGCTGTTTTTT
CDR3 protein: CASRRVAGELFF

D gene: TRBD1
clone size: NA
V gene: TRBV5-1
J gene: TRBJ1-4
CDR3 DNA: TGCGCCAGCAGCTTGGCCAGAGCAGGGGGTGAAAAACTGTTTTTT
CDR3 protein: CASSLARAGGEKLFF

D gene: TRBD2
clone size: NA
V gene: TRBV6-1
J gene: TRBJ2-5
CDR3 DNA: TGTGCCAGCAGGAGGGGCGGGAGGGCCTTGGAGACCCAGTACTTC
CDR3 protein: CASRRGGRALETQYF

D gene: TRBD2
clone size: NA
V gene: TRBV11-2
J gene: TRBJ2-3
CDR3 DNA: TGTGCCAGCAGCTCGGGACTAGCGGGAGCAGATACGCAGTATTTT
CDR3 protein: CASSSGLAGADTQYF

D gene: TRBD2
clone size: NA
V gene: TRBV4-1
J gene: TRBJ2-3
CDR3 DNA: TGCGCCAGCAGCCGCCCCAGCGGGGGGGACACAGATACGCAGTATTTT
CDR3 protein: CASSRPSGGDTDTQYF

D gene: NA
clone size: NA
V gene: TRBV7-2
J gene: TRBJ1-6
CDR3 DNA: TGTGCCAGCAGCTACCGGGGGGCAGGATCACCCCTCCACTTT
CDR3 protein: CASSYRGAGSPLHF

D gene: TRBD1
clone size: few
V gene: TRBV6-5
J gene: TRBJ1-2
CDR3 DNA: TGTGCCAGCAGTTACCTCGCGGACAGGGTTAACACCTTC
CDR3 protein: CASSYLADRVNTF

D gene: TRBD2
clone size: NA
V gene: TRBV27
J gene: TRBJ2-2
CDR3 DNA: TGTGCCAGGGGGACCGGGACTAGCGTACTGTCGAACACCGGGGAGCTGTTTTTT
CDR3 protein: CARGTGTSVLSNTGELFF

D gene: TRBD1
clone size: NA
V gene: TRBV6-1
J gene: TRBJ2-1
CDR3 DNA: TGTGCCAGCAGTGAAGGGACAGGGGGCTACAATGAGCAGTTCTTC
CDR3 protein: CASSEGTGGYNEQFF

D gene: NA
clone size: NA
V gene: TRBV10-3
J gene: TRBJ1-1
CDR3 DNA: TGTGCCATCGTCGGGAGCCAGTCGGGGCTGAACACTGAAGCTTTCTTT
CDR3 protein: CAIVGSQSGLNTEAFF

D gene: TRBD2
clone size: once
V gene: TRBV19
J gene: TRBJ2-3
CDR3 DNA: TGTGCCAGTCGCGGCGGGAGAAACACAGATACGCAGTATTTT
CDR3 protein: CASRGGRNTDTQYF

D gene: NA
clone size: NA
V gene: TRBV29-1
J gene: TRBJ2-5
CDR3 DNA: TGCAGCGTTGAAGGGCTCGCCCAAGAGACCCAGTACTTC
CDR3 protein: CSVEGLAQETQYF

D gene: TRBD2
clone size: once
V gene: TRBV7-9
J gene: TRBJ2-2
CDR3 DNA: TGTGCCAGCAGCTTAGCCAGCGGGGGTATCGGGGAGCTGTTTTTT
CDR3 protein: CASSLASGGIGELFF

D gene: TRBD2
clone size: NA
V gene: TRBV7-8
J gene: TRBJ2-7
CDR3 DNA: TGTGCCAGCAGCGTGGGACTAGATATCGAGCAGTACTTC
CDR3 protein: CASSVGLDIEQYF

D gene: NA
clone size: NA
V gene: TRBV27
J gene: TRBJ2-5
CDR3 DNA: TGTGCCAGCAGTCGACATAATCAAGAGACCCAGTACTTC
CDR3 protein: CASSRHNQETQYF

D gene: NA
clone size: NA
V gene: TRBV13
J gene: TRBJ2-5
CDR3 DNA: TGTGCCAGCAGCTTAGGGGCGGACAGCCCGGGGGGAGAGACCCAGTACTTC
CDR3 protein: CASSLGADSPGGETQYF

D gene: TRBD1
clone size: once
V gene: TRBV7-2
J gene: TRBJ1-1
CDR3 DNA: TGTGCCAGCATCTCGCTACCCCAGGGGGTGTCTGAAGCTTTCTTT
CDR3 protein: CASISLPQGVSEAFF

D gene: TRBD2
clone size: NA
V gene: TRBV9
J gene: TRBJ2-7
CDR3 DNA: TGTGCCAGCAGCGTAGCTGAGGTAGCGGGCCCCTACGAGCAGTACTTC
CDR3 protein: CASSVAEVAGPYEQYF

D gene: NA
clone size: NA
V gene: TRBV18
J gene: TRBJ2-7
CDR3 DNA: TGTGCCAGCTCTCCCCAGGGGTGGAGGAGCGAGCAGTACTTC
CDR3 protein: CASSPQGWRSEQYF

D gene: NA
clone size: NA
V gene: TRBV6-9
J gene: TRBJ1-5
CDR3 DNA: TGTGCCAGCAGTTATGTAGGGGTAGAACGCAATCAGCCCCAGCATTTT
CDR3 protein: CASSYVGVERNQPQHF

D gene: NA
clone size: NA
V gene: TRBV30
J gene: TRBJ1-2
CDR3 DNA: TGTGCCTGGAGCAAACGGCGGGAAACGGGCTATGGCTACACCTTC
CDR3 protein: CAWSKRRETGYGYTF

D gene: NA
clone size: NA
V gene: TRBV28
J gene: TRBJ2-7
CDR3 DNA: TGTGCCAGCAGTTTACAGGGGCCTTTCAGCTCCTACGAGCAGTACTTC
CDR3 protein: CASSLQGPFSSYEQYF

D gene: NA
clone size: NA
V gene: TRBV19
J gene: TRBJ2-2
CDR3 DNA: TGTGCCAGTAGTATTTTCCCCCCCCTTGCGGGAACCGGGGAGCTGTTTTTT
CDR3 protein: CASSIFPPLAGTGELFF

D gene: NA
clone size: NA
V gene: TRBV6-6
J gene: TRBJ2-3
CDR3 DNA: TGTGCCAGCAGTTACCTCGCGGGGCGATCAGATACGCAGTATTTT
CDR3 protein: CASSYLAGRSDTQYF

D gene: TRBD1
clone size: NA
V gene: TRBV4-3
J gene: TRBJ2-1
CDR3 DNA: TGCGCCAGCAGCCAAGCCCTAACAGGGGGCGATGAGCAGTTCTTC
CDR3 protein: CASSQALTGGDEQFF

D gene: TRBD1
clone size: NA
V gene: TRBV18
J gene: TRBJ2-1
CDR3 DNA: TGTGCCAGCTCAGGGACAGGATTAACCTACAATGAGCAGTTCTTC
CDR3 protein: CASSGTGLTYNEQFF

D gene: TRBD1
clone size: NA
V gene: TRBV28
J gene: TRBJ2-7
CDR3 DNA: TGTGCCAGCAGTTTGTCACAGGGGGCGGGGGACGAGCAGTACTTC
CDR3 protein: CASSLSQGAGDEQYF

D gene: TRBD1
clone size: NA
V gene: TRBV13
J gene: TRBJ1-5
CDR3 DNA: TGTGCCAGCAGCTCTTGGGGGCAGGGGGAAAATCAGCCCCAGCATTTT
CDR3 protein: CASSSWGQGENQPQHF

D gene: NA
clone size: NA
V gene: TRBV30
J gene: TRBJ1-3
CDR3 DNA: TGTGCCTGGAAGATAGGAGGGGGAAACACCATATATTTT
CDR3 protein: CAWKIGGGNTIYF

D gene: NA
clone size: NA
V gene: TRBV6-1
J gene: TRBJ2-5
CDR3 DNA: TGTGCCAGCAGTTTGGGCAGCCTACAAGAGACCCAGTACTTC
CDR3 protein: CASSLGSLQETQYF

D gene: TRBD2
clone size: NA
V gene: TRBV25-1
J gene: TRBJ2-7
CDR3 DNA: TGTGCCAGCAGTGATTTAGCGGGGGGCCTTTCCTACGAGCAGTACTTC
CDR3 protein: CASSDLAGGLSYEQYF

D gene: TRBD2
clone size: few
V gene: TRBV4-1
J gene: TRBJ2-1
CDR3 DNA: TGCGCCAGCAGCCACTCGCCCGGGACTAGCGGGGGGGCCTCGAATGAGCAGTTCTTC
CDR3 protein: CASSHSPGTSGGASNEQFF

D gene: TRBD1
clone size: NA
V gene: TRBV27
J gene: TRBJ2-3
CDR3 DNA: TGTGCCAGCAGTTCTCAGAACAGGGGGATTAGCACAGATACGCAGTATTTT
CDR3 protein: CASSSQNRGISTDTQYF

D gene: TRBD1
clone size: NA
V gene: TRBV5-4
J gene: TRBJ1-1
CDR3 DNA: TGTGCCAGCAGCTTTCGGACAGGGAACACTGAAGCTTTCTTT
CDR3 protein: CASSFRTGNTEAFF

D gene: NA
clone size: few
V gene: TRBV7-6
J gene: TRBJ2-7
CDR3 DNA: TGTGCCAGCAGCTTAGTCGCGTCCGACCCGGGGTCCTACGAGCAGTACTTC
CDR3 protein: CASSLVASDPGSYEQYF

D gene: TRBD1
clone size: NA
V gene: TRBV28
J gene: TRBJ1-4
CDR3 DNA: TGTGCCAGCAGTTTATTCGCAGGGGGCTTAACTAATGAAAAACTGTTTTTT
CDR3 protein: CASSLFAGGLTNEKLFF

D gene: NA
clone size: NA
V gene: TRBV7-9
J gene: TRBJ2-7
CDR3 DNA: TGTGCCAGCAGCTTAGGCCAGGGGGGCCACGAGCAGTACTTC
CDR3 protein: CASSLGQGGHEQYF

D gene: TRBD1
clone size: few
V gene: TRBV7-9
J gene: TRBJ2-2
CDR3 DNA: TGTTCCAGCAGCTCCGGGACAGGGGTCACCGGGGAGCTGTTTTTT
CDR3 protein: CSSSSGTGVTGELFF

D gene: TRBD1
clone size: NA
V gene: TRBV7-9
J gene: TRBJ2-7
CDR3 DNA: TGTGCCAGCAGCCCGGCGACAGGGGCGAGCTCCTACGAGCAGTACTTC
CDR3 protein: CASSPATGASSYEQYF